This T cell receptor beta chain emerged from a study of human CD8 memory T cell subsets. Points from the study as a whole: Precursor exhausted and stem-like memory T cell repertoires shared minimal overlap. Precursor exhausted T cells appeared less diverse than stem-like memory T cells according to Chao1 estimates. What was sequenced in this study was only the T cell receptor beta chains.

A note on this clonotype: Its antigen remains unknown.

This CDR3 has 12 amino acids. CDR1 and CDR2 (germline): SGHRS, YFSETQ. Libraries for TCR beta were constructed using UMI-labeled 5' RACE. TCRdb re-called the 5' RACE reads; one entry per CDR3 protein, DNA not given. The listing records some 7,000 distinct CDR3 sequences. Sequenced input: CD8+ T cells from PBMCs. This TCR derives from a human donor in good health. The V call is TRBV5-1, the J call TRBJ2-1; TCRdb returns TRBD1, unconfirmable since there is no DNA. CDR3 protein: CASSLAGDEQFF. Together with reference TRBV5-1 and TRBJ2-1, the CDR3 gives the full variable domain: KAGVTQTPRYLIKTRGQQVTLSCSPISGHRSVSWYQQTPGQGLQFLFEYFSETQRNKGNFPGRFSGRQFSNSRSEMNVSTLELGDSALYLCASSLAGDEQFFGPGTRLTVL.